This TCR beta chain was obtained from a study of Ad26.COV2.S vaccination and SARS-CoV-2 variants. The data were produced by immunoSEQ multiplex PCR, yet TCRdb's version contains in-frame clones alone and is incomplete. This sample has hundreds of thousands of clones; about nine tenths occur once, and the top ten carry 5.5% to 7%. Treatment given: some 20 received Ad26.COV2.S at low or high dose, single or two shots; roughly five received placebo; per-sample allocation not given. Specimen acquisition occurred on day 63 following the initial vaccine or placebo injection. It was Wuhan-strain SARS-CoV-2 spike that the Ad26 vaccine vector expressed. The V and J ends lost 3 bases and 8 bases respectively, with 19 bases between them. The CDR3 contains 15 residues. CDR1 and CDR2 from the germline V gene are MDHEN and SYDVKM. A note on this clone: The antigen is unknown.

Study results and limitations: The authors reported substantial breadth in spike-specific CD8+ and CD4+ T cell responses after vaccination.

The material was peripheral blood, obtained in a trial of Ad26.COV2.S vaccine versus placebo. The chain uses TRBV28 and TRBJ1-2; D is uncertain. The TCR sequence derives from a person aged 18-65 years who received the Ad26.COV2.S COVID-19 vaccine or a placebo. DNA of the CDR3: TGTGCCAGCAGTTTTCGTGTAAGGCGTCCTTTCGGCTACACCTTC. Its protein product is CASSFRVRRPFGYTF.